The text below deals with one TCR beta chain. The antigen is undetermined. These data belong to a study of siplizumab effects on memory and regulatory T cells. Overall study results and limits: The study found naive T cells seemingly more diverse than memory cells and seemingly major alloresponse contributors. Treg origin accounted for an average of approximately 67% of mappable alloreactive CD4+ clones with siplizumab and about 27% in controls.

The assay looked at around 100,000 TCR templates in each sample. The assay was immunoSEQ multiplex PCR, and TCRdb's table has in-frame clones only and misses some. Of roughly 70,000 clones detected, 93% appear once; the ten largest clones hold about 5%. The V end was cut by 1 base, the J end by 0 bases, with 11 bases between. CDR3 length: 17 residues. Germline CDR1 and CDR2: SGHRS and YFSETQ. The specimen was CD8+ T cells sorted from blood. The chain recombines TRBV5-1 with TRBJ2-6; a weak D match, TRBD2 (7 bases). The TCR originated in a human donor in good health. The CDR3 region has the DNA TGCGCCAGCAGCTTGTCGGGGGGCGTCTCTGGGGCCAACGTCCTGACTTTC. Amino acid sequence: CASSLSGGVSGANVLTF.